Following are 2 T cell receptor beta chains from one sample sequenced in a study of blood T cell repertoires in COVID-19. Here immunoSEQ multiplex PCR was the method, and the copy in TCRdb shows in-frame clones only, minus some. The table lists around 150,000 clones, 84% of them singletons. The source material was peripheral blood. The receptors originated from a human donor in a cohort sampled during active COVID-19.

This clone appeared a single time. J is TRBJ2-3 and V is TRBV4-3; tentatively, D is TRBD2 (5 bases). In germline, CDR1 is LGHNA, CDR2 YSLEER. CDR3 size: 15 residues. The germline V and J ends were trimmed by 0 bases and 6 bases, with 13 bases remaining between them. The CDR3 nucleotides read TGCGCCAGCAGCCAAGATAAAGTGGGCGGGGATACGCAGTATTTT. Its protein product is CASSQDKVGGDTQYF.

This clone was counted once. This rearrangement joins TRBV3-1 (or the pseudogene TRBV3-2) to TRBJ2-2, with TRBD2 matching over 7 bases. The germline CDR1 and CDR2 sequences are LGHDT and YNNKEL (reference sequence). V gave up 1 base and J gave up 5 bases; unmatched junction bases: 1. This CDR3 comprises 14 residues. This chain's CDR3 is CASSQVGGTGELFF. The CDR3 nucleotides are TGTGCCAGCAGCCAAGTCGGGGGGACCGGGGAGCTGTTTTTT.